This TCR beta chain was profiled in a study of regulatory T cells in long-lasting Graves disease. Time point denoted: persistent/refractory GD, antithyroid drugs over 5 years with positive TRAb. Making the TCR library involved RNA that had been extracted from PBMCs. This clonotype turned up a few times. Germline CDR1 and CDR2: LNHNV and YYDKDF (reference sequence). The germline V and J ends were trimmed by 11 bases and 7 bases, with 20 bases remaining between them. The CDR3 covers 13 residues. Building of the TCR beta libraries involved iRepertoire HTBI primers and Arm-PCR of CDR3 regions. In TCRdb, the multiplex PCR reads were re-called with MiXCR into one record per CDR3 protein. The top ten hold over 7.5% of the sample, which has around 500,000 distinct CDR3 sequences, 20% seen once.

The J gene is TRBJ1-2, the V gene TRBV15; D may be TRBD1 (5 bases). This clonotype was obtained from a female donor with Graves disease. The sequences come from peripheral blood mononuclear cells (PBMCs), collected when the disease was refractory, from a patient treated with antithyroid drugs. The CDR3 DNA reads TGTGCCTCGCAGGGATCTGGTCTCGCTGGCTACACCTTC. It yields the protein CASQGSGLAGYTF.